The 10 T cell receptor beta chains below were found in one sample sequenced in a study of CD8+ T cells in alopecia areata. Isolated RNA was reverse transcribed into cDNA used as the sequencing template. Clones were sequenced by immunoSEQ multiplex PCR, and TCRdb holds only the in-frame ones, with some missing. The data show about 110,000 clones, with 55% to 60% seen just once and over 20% held by the top ten. The specimen was NKG2D-low CD8+ T cells sorted from blood. These receptors all come from a human donor with alopecia areata.

This chain joins TRBV29-1 and TRBJ2-1; 7 bases map to TRBD1. The germline V gene encodes CDR1 SQVTM and CDR2 ANQGSEA. This CDR3 region has 13 residues. Trimming cost V 6 bases and J 4 bases; bases outside gene matches: 6. Written as DNA, the CDR3 is TGCAGCGTCACCGGGACAGATTACAATGAGCAGTTCTTC. Translated, it gives CSVTGTDYNEQFF.

The V and J genes are TRBV6-5 and TRBJ2-2; D unresolved. The CDR3 length is 12 residues. Looked up from germline, CDR1 is MNHEY and CDR2 is SVGAGI. Trimming removed 6 bases from V and 5 bases from J, with 7 bases in between. The CDR3 sequence is CASSFYTGELFF. CDR3 nucleotides: TGTGCCAGCAGCTTTTATACCGGGGAGCTGTTTTTT.

This chain joins TRBV19 and TRBJ2-1; the D gene is possibly TRBD2 (5 bases). CDR3 size: 13 residues. CDR1 is LNHDA, CDR2 SQIVND, per germline (reference sequence). The germline V and J ends were trimmed by 5 bases and 3 bases, with 8 bases remaining between them. Here the CDR3 DNA reads TGTGCCAGTAGTTCGGGAAGCTACAATGAGCAGTTCTTC. Amino acids: CASSSGSYNEQFF.

There are a few counts of this clone. The rearrangement joins TRBV6-4 to TRBJ2-3; TRBD2 matches at 8 bases. The CDR3 totals 14 residues. Germline V lookup: CDR1 MRHNA, CDR2 SNTAGT. The ends lost 3 bases at V and 4 bases at J; junction bases unmatched: 3. Here the CDR3 reads CASSESGSADTQYF. CDR3 sequence (DNA): TGTGCCAGCAGTGAAAGCGGGAGCGCAGATACGCAGTATTTT.

The rearrangement links TRBV5-6 to TRBJ2-6; 9 nucleotides line up with TRBD1. Trimming at V came to 5 bases and at J to 0 bases, leaving 6 bases not matched to a gene. The CDR3 contains 17 residues. The germline V gene has CDR1 SGHDT and CDR2 YYEEEE. The CDR3 DNA is TGTGCCAGCAGGATACAGGGGGCCGCCTCTGGGGCCAACGTCCTGACTTTC. Translated, it gives CASRIQGAASGANVLTF.

Concerning this clone itself: This likely came from a read error, as a far larger clone is one base away. The CDR3 here is CASSSTDTQYF. As DNA, the CDR3 is TGTGCCAGCAGCTCCACAGATACGCAGTATTTT. The chain recombines TRBV7-8 with TRBJ2-3; D remains ambiguous. Germline loops: CDR1 SGHVS, CDR2 FQNEAQ. Trimming removed 4 bases from V and 2 bases from J, with 1 base in between. The CDR3 is 11 amino acids.

The genes are TRBV4-1 and TRBJ2-1; 10 nucleotides agree with TRBD2. The CDR3 is 14 residues long. V gave up 0 bases and J gave up 7 bases; unmatched junction bases: 0. Germline V CDR1 and CDR2: MGHRA, YSYEKL. CDR3 sequence reads: CASSQELAGNEQFF. CDR3 DNA sequence: TGCGCCAGCAGCCAAGAACTAGCGGGGAATGAGCAGTTCTTC.

The V gene is TRBV30, the J gene TRBJ1-5, with D possibly being TRBD1 (5 bases). Trimming removed 3 bases at V and 6 bases at J, with 12 bases between. The CDR3 covers 13 residues. Germline loops: CDR1 GTSNPN, CDR2 SVGIG (reference sequence). CDR3 region: CAWRPQGSQPQHF. In nucleotides, the CDR3 is TGTGCCTGGAGGCCCCAGGGATCTCAGCCCCAGCATTTT.

The chain couples TRBV11-1 to TRBJ2-7, with D unclear. The CDR3 has 13 amino acids. The ends were cut back, 8 bases at V and 0 bases at J, with 11 bases in the middle. CDR1 SGHAT and CDR2 FQDESV come from the germline V gene (reference sequence). The CDR3 here is CASSGELSYEQYF. The CDR3 DNA reads TGTGCCAGCTCCGGTGAGCTCTCCTACGAGCAGTACTTC. Combining the CDR3 with reference TRBV11-1 and TRBJ2-7 gives the whole variable domain EAEVAQSPRYKITEKSQAVAFWCDPISGHATLYWYRQILGQGPELLVQFQDESVVDDSQLPKDRFSAERLKGVDSTLKIQPAELGDSAMYLCASSGELSYEQYFGPGTRLTVT.

This clone was seen once. The chain links TRBV19 to TRBJ2-7, with TRBD1 matching over 8 bases. Trimming at V came to 10 bases and at J to 4 bases, leaving 9 bases not matched to a gene. The CDR3 is 13 residues long. Looked up from germline, CDR1 is LNHDA and CDR2 is SQIVND (reference sequence). The CDR3 region has the DNA TGTGCCACCAGAGGACAGGGATCTTACGAGCAGTACTTC. As protein: CATRGQGSYEQYF.